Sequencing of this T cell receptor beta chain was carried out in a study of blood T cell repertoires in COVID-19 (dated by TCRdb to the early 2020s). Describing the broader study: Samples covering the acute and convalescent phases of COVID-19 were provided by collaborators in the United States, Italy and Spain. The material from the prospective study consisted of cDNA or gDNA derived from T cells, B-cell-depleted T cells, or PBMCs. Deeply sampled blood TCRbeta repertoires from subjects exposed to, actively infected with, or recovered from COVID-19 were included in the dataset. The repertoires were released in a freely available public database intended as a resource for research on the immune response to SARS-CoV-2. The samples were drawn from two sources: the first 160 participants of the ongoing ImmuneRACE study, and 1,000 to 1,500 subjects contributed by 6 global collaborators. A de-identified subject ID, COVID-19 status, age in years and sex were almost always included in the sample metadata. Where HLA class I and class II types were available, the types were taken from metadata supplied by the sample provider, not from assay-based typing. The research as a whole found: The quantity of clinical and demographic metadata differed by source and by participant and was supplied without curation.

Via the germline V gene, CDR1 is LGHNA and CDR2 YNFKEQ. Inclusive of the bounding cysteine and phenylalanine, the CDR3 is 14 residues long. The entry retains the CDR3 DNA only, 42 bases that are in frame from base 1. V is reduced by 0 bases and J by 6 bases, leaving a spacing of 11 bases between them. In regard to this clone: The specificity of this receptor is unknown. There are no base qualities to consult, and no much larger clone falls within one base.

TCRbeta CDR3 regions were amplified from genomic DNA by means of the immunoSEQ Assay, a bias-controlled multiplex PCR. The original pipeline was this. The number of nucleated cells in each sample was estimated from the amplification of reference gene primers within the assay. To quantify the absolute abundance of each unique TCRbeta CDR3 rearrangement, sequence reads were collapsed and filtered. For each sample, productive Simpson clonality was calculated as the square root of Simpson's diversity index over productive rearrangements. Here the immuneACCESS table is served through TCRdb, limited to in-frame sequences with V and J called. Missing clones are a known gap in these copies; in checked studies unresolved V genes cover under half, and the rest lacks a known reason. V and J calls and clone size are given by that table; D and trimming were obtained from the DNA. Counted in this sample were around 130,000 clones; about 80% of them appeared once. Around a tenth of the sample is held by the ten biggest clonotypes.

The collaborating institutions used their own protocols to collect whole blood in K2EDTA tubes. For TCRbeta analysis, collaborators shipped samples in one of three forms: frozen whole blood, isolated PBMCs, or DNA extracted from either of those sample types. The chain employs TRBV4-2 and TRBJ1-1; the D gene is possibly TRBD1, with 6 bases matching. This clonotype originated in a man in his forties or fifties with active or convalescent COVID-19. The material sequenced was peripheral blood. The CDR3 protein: CASSQEGWGPEAFF. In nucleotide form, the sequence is TGTGCCAGCAGCCAAGAGGGGTGGGGGCCTGAAGCTTTCTTT.